A selection of T cell receptor beta chains follows, all from one sample in a study of cytomegalovirus exposure and HLA in healthy donors. The repertoire was sequenced with immunoSEQ multiplex PCR; TCRdb's copy has only in-frame clones and lacks some. The sample holds some 130,000 clones, more than 70% seen once. Sequenced sample: PBMCs. These receptors all stem from a man aged 25 to 40 in good health and CMV-seronegative. Each CDR3 is given with its conserved first and last residue. Fields, in order: J gene, CDR3 length, clone size, V gene, D gene, CDR3 protein, CDR3 DNA. D genes are given only for firm matches. Not every row has a clone size; where given, it reads once, few, many or a size class.

>TRBJ2-1|13|few|TRBV29-1|.
CSVEKGRVGEQFF
TGCAGCGTTGAAAAAGGCAGGGTGGGTGAGCAGTTCTTC
>TRBJ2-3|16|.|TRBV10-2|TRBD2
CASSETSGIVADTQYF
TGCGCCAGCAGCGAGACTAGCGGGATCGTTGCAGATACGCAGTATTTT
>TRBJ2-5|13|.|TRBV7-8|TRBD2
CASSQRRGETQYF
TGTGCCAGCAGCCAGCGGCGGGGGGAGACCCAGTACTTC
>TRBJ2-7|14|few|TRBV6-5|.
CASSRQENSYEQYF
TGTGCCAGCAGCCGACAGGAGAACTCCTACGAGCAGTACTTC
>TRBJ2-5|21|.|TRBV9|TRBD2
CASSTSQTSGRAGQLKETQYF
TGTGCCAGCAGCACCAGTCAAACTAGCGGGAGGGCTGGTCAGCTTAAGGAGACCCAGTACTTC
>TRBJ2-1|14|.|TRBV5-4|.
CASSMTGSYNEQFF
TGTGCCAGCAGCATGACGGGGTCCTACAATGAGCAGTTCTTC
>TRBJ2-1|15|once|TRBV19|TRBD1
CASSIEGGAYNEQFF
TGTGCCAGTAGTATAGAAGGGGGCGCCTACAATGAGCAGTTCTTC
>TRBJ1-3|15|.|TRBV28|TRBD1
CASSFQGATGNTIYF
TGTGCCAGCAGTTTTCAGGGGGCAACTGGAAACACCATATATTTT
>TRBJ1-2|13|.|TRBV29-1|.
CSAAGGNEYGYTF
TGCAGCGCCGCGGGGGGGAATGAGTATGGCTACACCTTC
>TRBJ2-3|16|.|TRBV15|TRBD2
CATSLTSGGRTDTQYF
TGTGCCACCAGCTTGACTAGCGGGGGTCGCACAGATACGCAGTATTTT
>TRBJ2-7|12|few|TRBV10-2|TRBD1
CASNSGGDEQYF
TGCGCCAGCAACTCAGGGGGCGACGAGCAGTACTTC
>TRBJ2-1|11|.|TRBV6-5|.
CASRGARMQFF
TGTGCCAGCAGAGGGGCGCGGATGCAGTTCTTC
>TRBJ2-3|15|.|TRBV4-1|.
CASSYGSSERDTQYF
TGCGCCAGCAGCTACGGGTCCTCGGAAAGAGATACGCAGTATTTT
>TRBJ2-3|17|.|TRBV5-1|TRBD2
CASSSGLAGGRSDTQYF
TGCGCCAGCAGCAGCGGACTAGCGGGAGGGCGGTCAGATACGCAGTATTTT
>TRBJ2-1|16|.|TRBV29-1|TRBD2
CSVEDQGLATYNEQFF
TGCAGCGTTGAAGACCAGGGACTAGCGACCTACAATGAGCAGTTCTTC
>TRBJ2-6|16|.|TRBV7-2|.
CASSLSRGTGANVLTF
TGTGCCAGCAGCTTATCCCGGGGAACAGGGGCCAACGTCCTGACTTTC
>TRBJ1-5|14|.|TRBV7-8|.
CASSLEGGNQPQHF
TGTGCCAGCAGCTTAGAGGGAGGCAATCAGCCCCAGCATTTT
>TRBJ1-2|14|once|TRBV7-9|.
CASSPWAGHPGYTF
TGTGCCAGCAGCCCCTGGGCAGGGCATCCTGGCTACACCTTC
>TRBJ2-7|17|once|TRBV5-1|.
CASSLYVQDSGSYEQYF
TGCGCCAGCAGCTTGTACGTTCAGGACAGCGGCTCCTACGAGCAGTACTTC
>TRBJ2-3|14|.|TRBV6-5|TRBD2
CASSRPGRADTQYF
TGTGCCAGCTCACGGCCAGGGAGGGCAGATACGCAGTATTTT
>TRBJ2-7|12|.|TRBV15|.
CATSSSSVEQYF
TGTGCCACCAGCAGCTCTAGCGTTGAGCAGTACTTC
>TRBJ1-1|13|.|TRBV7-9|.
CASSAQGDTEAFF
TGTGCCAGCAGCGCTCAGGGTGACACTGAAGCTTTCTTT
>TRBJ2-3|13|.|TRBV29-1|.
CSVVGGSTDTQYF
TGCAGCGTTGTGGGGGGATCCACAGATACGCAGTATTTT
>TRBJ2-1|14|.|TRBV19|TRBD2
CASSTGGPPGEQFF
TGTGCCAGTAGTACGGGAGGGCCGCCTGGAGAGCAGTTCTTC
>TRBJ2-7|16|few|TRBV6-5|TRBD1
CASSYSGTESSYEQYF
TGTGCCAGCAGTTACTCAGGGACAGAGAGCTCCTACGAGCAGTACTTC
>TRBJ2-1|15|.|TRBV2|.
CASRKDYRSYNEQFF
TGTGCCAGCAGGAAGGACTACCGCTCCTACAATGAGCAGTTCTTC
>TRBJ2-2|18|.|TRBV5-1|TRBD1
CASSLGTGGSSGTGELFF
TGCGCCAGCAGCTTGGGGACAGGGGGCTCAAGTGGAACCGGGGAGCTGTTTTTT
>TRBJ2-2|15|.|TRBV19|.
CASSIGSGPTGELFF
TGTGCCAGTAGTATAGGTTCAGGGCCCACCGGGGAGCTGTTTTTT
>TRBJ2-4|17|.|TRBV7-8|TRBD2
CASSVWASGSGENIQYF
TGTGCCAGCAGCGTATGGGCTAGCGGGAGCGGGGAAAACATTCAGTACTTC
>TRBJ2-7|12|.|TRBV2|.
CASSLSSYEQYF
TGTGCCAGCAGCCTCTCCTCCTACGAGCAGTACTTC
>TRBJ2-7|14|.|TRBV27|TRBD1
CASSPQGPSYEQYF
TGTGCCAGCAGTCCACAGGGGCCCTCCTACGAGCAGTACTTC
>TRBJ2-3|15|.|TRBV5-1|.
CASKEGTGSTDTQYF
TGCGCCAGCAAGGAAGGCACAGGGTCAACAGATACGCAGTATTTT
>TRBJ1-2|14|.|TRBV28|TRBD1
CASSRGTGVYGYTF
TGTGCCAGCAGTAGAGGGACAGGTGTCTATGGCTACACCTTC
>TRBJ2-7|15|.|TRBV5-5|.
CASSFMSGLTYEQYF
TGTGCCAGCAGCTTCATGTCTGGTCTAACCTACGAGCAGTACTTC
>TRBJ2-5|15|.|TRBV14|TRBD2
CASSQGAAGVETQYF
TGTGCCAGCAGCCAAGGGGCGGCGGGAGTTGAGACCCAGTACTTC
>TRBJ2-3|14|.|TRBV6-5|.
CASSSLAGKNTQYF
TGTGCCAGCAGCTCCTTGGCGGGGAAGAATACGCAGTATTTT
>TRBJ2-1|12|.|TRBV18|.
CASSPPAAEQFF
TGTGCCAGCTCACCACCTGCGGCTGAGCAGTTCTTC
>TRBJ2-6|18|.|TRBV7-9|TRBD1
CASSLALKTGSGANVLTF
TGTGCCAGCAGCTTAGCCCTAAAGACAGGGTCTGGGGCCAACGTCCTGACTTTC
>TRBJ2-3|17|once|TRBV6-1|TRBD2
CASSVRGWTSGTDTQYF
TGTGCCAGCAGTGTCAGGGGGTGGACTAGCGGCACAGATACGCAGTATTTT
>TRBJ1-1|14|.|TRBV10-3|TRBD1
CAIRPTGASTEAFF
TGTGCCATCAGACCGACAGGGGCTTCGACTGAAGCTTTCTTT
>TRBJ1-2|16|.|TRBV5-4|TRBD1
CASSLSSRGPNYGYTF
TGTGCCAGCAGCTTGTCATCCAGGGGGCCGAACTATGGCTACACCTTC
>TRBJ2-7|11|.|TRBV29-1|TRBD1
CSGSTGSEQYF
TGCAGCGGATCGACAGGGAGCGAGCAGTACTTC
>TRBJ2-7|12|.|TRBV5-1|.
CASSAETYEQYF
TGCGCCAGCAGCGCCGAGACCTACGAGCAGTACTTC